The source of this T cell receptor (beta chain) is a study of T cell responses to AZD1222 COVID-19 vaccine. TCRdb's table, derived via immunoSEQ multiplex PCR, lists solely in-frame clones and lacks some. The sample lists 95,000 to 120,000 clones, roughly 89% occurring once. Trimming removed 2 bases at V and 3 bases at J, with 10 bases between. In germline, CDR1 is SGHTA, CDR2 FQGNSA. The CDR3 is 14 amino acids. A word on this clone: Its antigen is currently unknown.

Whole-study findings and limits: There were mostly white British donors and more females than males, and clonal diversity was possibly underestimated.

The source material was peripheral blood, sampled on day 0 of MenACWY control vaccination. The chain recombines TRBV7-2 with TRBJ1-2; D is unresolved. This receptor was obtained from an adult in good health. Here the CDR3 DNA reads TGTGCCAGCAGCTTACTCGGGCAGGACTATGGCTACACCTTC. Its translation is CASSLLGQDYGYTF.